The source of this TCR beta chain is a study of cytomegalovirus exposure and HLA in healthy donors. Study-wide findings and caveats: A later analysis, which compared TCR beta chains of equal frequency, found the HLA-associated ones more clonally expanded. 16,951 TCR beta sequences were associated with HLA alleles at 0.05 false discovery rate in a later analysis.

This clone was observed at least ten times. No antigen is known for it. It was with 60 Vbeta and 13 Jbeta primers that the PCR ran. Clones were read by immunoSEQ multiplex PCR, and TCRdb kept only the in-frame ones, dropping some. This sample has about 200,000 clones, with 70% found just once. Sequenced: PBMCs. The source is a man aged 35-49 years in good health and CMV-seropositive.

CDR3 region: CASRGEGWDEQYF. CDR3 DNA sequence: TGTGCCAGCCGGGGGGAGGGTTGGGACGAGCAGTACTTC. The chain combines TRBV7-9 with TRBJ2-7; 7 bases line up with TRBD2. V dropped 8 bases and J dropped 5; count of bases not matched to a gene: 9. The CDR3 runs to 13 residues. Germline CDR1 is SEHNR and CDR2 is FQNEAQ (reference sequence).